A single sample gave rise to the 15 T cell receptor beta chains below, sequenced in a study of naive and memory T cell subsets. Study-level results: Especially in CD8 cells, naive repertoires contained a few larger clonotypes, possibly CD45RA-re-expressing memory cells.

Both TRBC1 and TRBC2 were covered by a beta constant-region primer of two equimolar oligonucleotides. Nested alpha and beta constant-region primers with the SP2 primer drove four PCR rounds on ligated cDNA. TCRdb re-analysed the UMI-ligation and nested PCR reads in MiXCR, keeping a single row per CDR3 protein. Found here are 98,000 or so distinct CDR3 sequences, around 11% of them singletons; the top ten hold just over 0.13%. No antigen has been assigned to these receptors. Sequences were obtained from naive CD4+ T cells from blood. The receptors shown here come from a human donor in good health.

The chain joins TRBV5-6 to TRBJ1-4; D is unresolved. The germline gives CDR1 SGHDT, CDR2 YYEEEE. Trimming took 6 bases from V and 4 from J, leaving 13 bases between them. The CDR3 loop spans 14 amino acids. The chain's CDR3 is CASTPRHLNEKLFF. The CDR3 coding sequence is TGTGCCAGCACCCCCCGGCACCTTAATGAAAAACTGTTTTTT.

This clonotype was picked up many times. V usage is TRBV28 and J usage is TRBJ2-6; 7 bases fit TRBD1. The CDR3 has 15 amino acids. The trim removed 6 bases at V and 5 bases at J, leaving 7 bases unmatched. Germline V CDR1 and CDR2: MDHEN, SYDVKM. The CDR3 loop reads CASRGTVPRANVLTF. CDR3 sequence (DNA): TGTGCCAGCAGAGGGACAGTGCCCCGGGCCAACGTCCTGACTTTC.

This clonotype came up many times. The chain recombines TRBV2 with TRBJ2-3; D is perhaps TRBD2 (6 bases). The V gene's germline CDR1 is SNHLY and CDR2 FYNNEI. CDR3 length: 13 residues. V lost 4 bases, J lost 14 bases, and 19 bases lay in between. CDR3 bases: TGTGCCAGCAGTGGGGACTCCCGAGGGAGTGCGTATTTT. Translation gives CASSGDSRGSAYF.

The gene calls are TRBV11-2 and TRBJ2-6, with D uncertain. This CDR3 has 15 amino acids. In germline, CDR1 is SGHAT, CDR2 FQNNGV. The V end was cut by 5 bases, the J end by 0 bases, with 8 bases between. In nucleotides, the CDR3 is TGTGCCAGCAGCCCTACGCACTCTGGGGCCAACGTCCTGACTTTC. It translates to CASSPTHSGANVLTF.

This clonotype has only a few counts. The chain recombines TRBV6-4 with TRBJ1-2, with 7 positions matching TRBD1. The junction had 4 bases not matched to a gene; V was cut back by 4 bases and J by 2 bases. CDR1 is MRHNA and CDR2 is SNTAGT in the germline V gene. The CDR3 spans 14 residues. The DNA for the CDR3 is TGTGCCAGCAGTGCCGAGACAGGGAACTATGGCTACACCTTC. It codes for CASSAETGNYGYTF.

V gene TRBV10-3 combines with J gene TRBJ1-4; 7 nucleotides agree with TRBD1. This CDR3 region has 14 residues. V lost 2 bases and J lost 7; bases outside the gene matches: 4. Germline V gives CDR1 ENHRY, CDR2 SYGVKD. DNA for the CDR3: TGTGCCATCAGTGAGCGAGGGGGCGGTGAAAAACTGTTTTTT. It is translated as CAISERGGGEKLFF.

This chain uses TRBV29-1 with TRBJ2-3; D call uncertain. CDR1 is SQVTM and CDR2 is ANQGSEA in the germline V gene. Deletions cut 4 bases from V and 3 bases from J, with 11 bases between. The CDR3 runs 13 residues. CDR3 sequence reads: CSVVRPETDTQYF. The CDR3 nucleotides read TGCAGCGTTGTGAGGCCTGAAACAGATACGCAGTATTTT.

There are many counts of this clonotype. The chain combines TRBV29-1 with TRBJ2-3; 8 bases fit TRBD1. Unmatched junction bases numbered 2, after V lost 6 bases and J lost 0 bases. The germline CDR1 and CDR2 sequences are SQVTM and ANQGSEA. The CDR3 is 13 amino acids. The chain's CDR3 is CSVRDRSTDTQYF. For the CDR3, the DNA is TGCAGCGTCCGGGACAGGAGCACAGATACGCAGTATTTT.

This chain links TRBV20-1 with TRBJ1-5, with a weak D call TRBD1 (5 bases). The V gene lost 3 bases and the J gene lost 7 bases, with 13 bases spanning the gap. This CDR3 region has 13 residues. CDR1 and CDR2 from the germline V gene are DFQATT and SNEGSKA (reference sequence). The CDR3 nucleotides are TGCAGTGCTAGGGTGACGGGGACCCAGCCCCAGCATTTT. Encoded protein: CSARVTGTQPQHF.

This clonotype was recorded a few times. This rearrangement joins TRBV6-5 to TRBJ2-7; no reliable D call. CDR3 length: 12 amino acids. CDR1 and CDR2 (germline): MNHEY, SVGAGI. Deletions cut 8 bases from V and 5 bases from J, with 13 bases between. In DNA, the CDR3 is TGTGCCAGCGACGGAGAGGTCCACGAGCAGTACTTC. It codes for CASDGEVHEQYF.

The V gene is TRBV29-1, the J gene TRBJ2-7; D not resolved. Looked up from germline, CDR1 is SQVTM and CDR2 is ANQGSEA. V lost 4 bases and J 0 bases, leaving 7 bases between the germline ends. The CDR3 runs to 12 residues. The CDR3 spells CSVGQSSYEQYF. DNA for the CDR3: TGCAGCGTTGGTCAGAGCTCCTACGAGCAGTACTTC.

J is TRBJ2-7 and V is TRBV3-1; D call uncertain. The CDR3 covers 13 residues. Germline V gives CDR1 LGHDT, CDR2 YNNKEL (reference sequence). V was shortened by 2 bases and J by 3 bases, with 8 bases between the two germline ends. CDR3 bases: TGTGCCAGCAGCCAATTGTCCGGCTACGAGCAGTACTTC. This codes for CASSQLSGYEQYF.

The chain carries TRBV14 and TRBJ2-3; D not certain. With 0 bases removed from V and 8 bases from J, the gap between germline ends came to 9 bases. The germline V gene encodes CDR1 SGHDN and CDR2 FVKESK. The CDR3 spans 13 residues. The CDR3 DNA sequence: TGTGCCAGCAGCCAAGATCCAGTGTCTACGCAGTATTTT. Protein: CASSQDPVSTQYF.

J is TRBJ1-2 and V is TRBV12-3 or TRBV12-4; D call uncertain. Trimming shortened V by 5 bases and J by 0 bases, and 10 bases separated the two germline ends. The CDR3 runs to 14 residues. CDR3 in amino acids: CASSPSLANYGYTF. The CDR3 DNA sequence: TGTGCCAGCAGTCCATCCCTGGCTAACTATGGCTACACCTTC.

The chain employs TRBV7-9 and TRBJ2-5; D may be TRBD2 (5 bases). This CDR3 comprises 14 residues. With 4 bases removed from V and 5 bases from J, the gap between germline ends came to 14 bases. In germline, CDR1 is SEHNR, CDR2 FQNEAQ (reference sequence). CDR3 sequence: CASSSRGIGETQYF. DNA of the CDR3: TGTGCCAGCAGCTCCCGGGGAATCGGGGAGACCCAGTACTTC.